This entry describes one T cell receptor (beta chain). The sample holds a few counts of this clonotype. The target of this receptor is not known. No base-level quality is on record; no much larger clone is a single base apart. The receptor library was made with RT-PCR. Data came from an Illumina HiSeq 2500. Clones were called with MiXCR by TCRdb after fastp trimmed the public reads at Q25, and only in-frame beta chains were retained. For every CDR3 protein sequence, its rows merge into one entry that carries the most common genes and DNA. The sample data list approximately 500,000 distinct CDR3 sequences, and 12% to 15% of these were observed just once. The top ten hold approximately 12% of the sample. The germline V gene (reference sequence) sets CDR1 to MNHNY and CDR2 to SVGAGI. V gives up 1 base and J gives up 5 bases, and the segment between their germline ends measures 9 bases. There are 13 amino acids in the CDR3, from cysteine to phenylalanine inclusive. The CDR3 DNA has 39 bases and is translated from base 1.

The data stem from a study of response to subunit inactivated influenza vaccine (dated by TCRdb to 2017 to 2018). Study-level background: Deep quantitative T cell receptor repertoire profiling was used in the study to track responses to a trivalent subunit inactivated influenza vaccine.

Results and caveats for the whole study, not just this receptor: The authors suggested that each seasonal influenza vaccination may recruit only a limited number of new T cells.

The sequences come from PBMCs from blood, collected roughly 12 days after vaccination. The sequence is built from TRBV6-6 and TRBJ2-7; the D gene identity is not certain. The clonotype comes from a man in his fifties or sixties who received an inactivated influenza vaccine. Donor details come from another sample of the same person, matched by shared clones. The base sequence is TGTGCCAGCAGTTACTTGGTCCGAAACGAGCAGTACTTC. It codes for CASSYLVRNEQYF.